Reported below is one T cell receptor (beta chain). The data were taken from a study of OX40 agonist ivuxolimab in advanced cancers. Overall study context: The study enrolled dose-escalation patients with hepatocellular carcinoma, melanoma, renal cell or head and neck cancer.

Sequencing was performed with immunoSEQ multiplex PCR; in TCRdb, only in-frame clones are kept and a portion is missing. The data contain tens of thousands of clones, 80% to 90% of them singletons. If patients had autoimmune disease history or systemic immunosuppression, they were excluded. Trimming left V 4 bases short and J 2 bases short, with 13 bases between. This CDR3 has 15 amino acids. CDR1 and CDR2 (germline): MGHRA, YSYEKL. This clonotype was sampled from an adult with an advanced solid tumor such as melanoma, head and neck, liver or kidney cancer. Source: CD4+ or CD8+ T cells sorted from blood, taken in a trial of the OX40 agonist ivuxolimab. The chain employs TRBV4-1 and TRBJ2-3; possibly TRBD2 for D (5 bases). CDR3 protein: CASSRKSGSTDTQYF. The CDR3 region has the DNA TGCGCCAGCAGCCGTAAAAGCGGCTCCACAGATACGCAGTATTTT.